A selection of T cell receptor beta chains follows, all from one sample in a study of cytomegalovirus exposure and HLA in healthy donors. Method: immunoSEQ multiplex PCR; TCRdb's copy keeps in-frame clones and lacks some. Of about 220,000 clones listed, around 80% are singletons. Sequenced input: PBMCs. Source of these receptors: a boy aged 2-9 years in good health and CMV-seronegative. The CDR3 runs from the conserved cysteine through the conserved F or W. The D gene is left open where the match is weak. For some rows the clone size is stated as once, few or many, or as a class when expanded; others skip it.

j_gene: TRBJ2-1; v_gene: TRBV30; d_gene: TRBD2; abundance: -; CDR3aa: CAWSGAGEVYNEQFF; CDR3nt: TGTGCCTGGAGTGGGGCGGGAGAAGTCTACAATGAGCAGTTCTTC
j_gene: TRBJ2-1; v_gene: TRBV2; d_gene: TRBD2; abundance: -; CDR3aa: CASLAGVAYNEQFF; CDR3nt: TGTGCCAGCTTAGCGGGAGTGGCCTACAATGAGCAGTTCTTC
j_gene: TRBJ1-5; v_gene: TRBV4-1; d_gene: -; abundance: -; CDR3aa: CASSHGGDQPQHF; CDR3nt: TGCGCCAGCAGCCACGGGGGGGATCAGCCCCAGCATTTT
j_gene: TRBJ1-4; v_gene: TRBV9; d_gene: TRBD1; abundance: once; CDR3aa: CASSPGQVATNEKLFF; CDR3nt: TGTGCCAGCAGCCCCGGACAGGTTGCAACTAATGAAAAACTGTTTTTT
j_gene: TRBJ2-7; v_gene: TRBV4-1; d_gene: TRBD1; abundance: -; CDR3aa: CASSLWTGGSSYEQYF; CDR3nt: TGCGCCAGCAGCCTTTGGACAGGCGGCTCCTCCTACGAGCAGTACTTC
j_gene: TRBJ2-1; v_gene: TRBV6-4; d_gene: TRBD2; abundance: -; CDR3aa: CASSQTSGRFNNEQFF; CDR3nt: TGTGCCAGCAGTCAGACTAGCGGGAGGTTTAACAATGAGCAGTTCTTC
j_gene: TRBJ2-7; v_gene: TRBV6-5; d_gene: -; abundance: -; CDR3aa: CASSYWGGRSYEQYF; CDR3nt: TGTGCCAGCAGTTATTGGGGGGGGCGGTCCTACGAGCAGTACTTC
j_gene: TRBJ2-7; v_gene: TRBV5-1; d_gene: TRBD2; abundance: -; CDR3aa: CASGTSGRAYEQYF; CDR3nt: TGCGCCAGCGGGACAAGCGGGAGGGCCTACGAGCAGTACTTC
j_gene: TRBJ1-1; v_gene: TRBV2; d_gene: -; abundance: few; CDR3aa: CASGRTNTEAFF; CDR3nt: TGTGCCAGCGGACGGACTAACACTGAAGCTTTCTTT
j_gene: TRBJ2-7; v_gene: TRBV27; d_gene: -; abundance: -; CDR3aa: CASSWTLGGYEQYF; CDR3nt: TGTGCCAGCAGTTGGACACTGGGGGGCTACGAGCAGTACTTC
j_gene: TRBJ2-7; v_gene: TRBV4-2; d_gene: TRBD2; abundance: -; CDR3aa: CASSQAERESGHEQYF; CDR3nt: TGTGCCAGCAGCCAAGCCGAGCGGGAGTCGGGCCACGAGCAGTACTTC
j_gene: TRBJ2-5; v_gene: TRBV6-5; d_gene: -; abundance: -; CDR3aa: CASSYGAFQETQYF; CDR3nt: TGTGCCAGCAGTTACGGGGCCTTTCAAGAGACCCAGTACTTC
j_gene: TRBJ2-3; v_gene: TRBV12-2; d_gene: -; abundance: -; CDR3aa: CASRLESWRGHTDTQYF; CDR3nt: TGTGCAAGTCGCTTAGAATCGTGGCGGGGTCACACAGATACGCAGTATTTT
j_gene: TRBJ2-7; v_gene: TRBV10-3; d_gene: TRBD1; abundance: -; CDR3aa: CAISEAMTGGYEQYF; CDR3nt: TGTGCCATCAGTGAGGCAATGACAGGGGGCTACGAGCAGTACTTC
j_gene: TRBJ1-2; v_gene: TRBV7-3; d_gene: TRBD1; abundance: -; CDR3aa: CASSHTRGRGYTF; CDR3nt: TGTGCCAGCAGCCACACCAGGGGGCGCGGCTACACCTTC
j_gene: TRBJ2-5; v_gene: TRBV5-4; d_gene: -; abundance: -; CDR3aa: CASSLPGLGRETQYF; CDR3nt: TGTGCCAGCAGCCTCCCGGGCCTAGGGAGGGAGACCCAGTACTTC
j_gene: TRBJ2-1; v_gene: TRBV19; d_gene: TRBD2; abundance: -; CDR3aa: CASSIALLAGDLNEQFF; CDR3nt: TGTGCCAGTAGTATCGCCCTGCTAGCGGGAGACCTCAATGAGCAGTTCTTC
j_gene: TRBJ1-2; v_gene: TRBV13; d_gene: -; abundance: -; CDR3aa: CASSFGGADYGYTF; CDR3nt: TGTGCCAGCAGCTTTGGAGGGGCCGACTATGGCTACACCTTC
j_gene: TRBJ1-1; v_gene: TRBV15; d_gene: -; abundance: few; CDR3aa: CATRNGNTEAFF; CDR3nt: TGTGCCACCAGGAACGGGAACACTGAAGCTTTCTTT
j_gene: TRBJ2-6; v_gene: TRBV5-6; d_gene: -; abundance: -; CDR3aa: CASSLGYGANVLTF; CDR3nt: TGTGCCAGCAGCTTGGGTTATGGGGCCAACGTCCTGACTTTC
j_gene: TRBJ2-5; v_gene: TRBV5-1; d_gene: TRBD2; abundance: -; CDR3aa: CASSRGRSTQETQYF; CDR3nt: TGCGCCAGCAGCCGCGGGAGGAGTACGCAAGAGACCCAGTACTTC
j_gene: TRBJ2-3; v_gene: TRBV30; d_gene: -; abundance: -; CDR3aa: CAWMFAGTDTQYF; CDR3nt: TGTGCCTGGATGTTCGCGGGCACAGATACGCAGTATTTT
j_gene: TRBJ2-5; v_gene: TRBV9; d_gene: TRBD2; abundance: -; CDR3aa: CASSVDLSGGAWETQYF; CDR3nt: TGTGCCAGCAGCGTAGATCTTAGCGGGGGGGCCTGGGAGACCCAGTACTTC
j_gene: TRBJ1-5; v_gene: TRBV6-5; d_gene: -; abundance: -; CDR3aa: CASSRANQPQHF; CDR3nt: TGTGCCAGCAGCAGGGCCAATCAGCCCCAGCATTTT
j_gene: TRBJ1-5; v_gene: TRBV6-1; d_gene: TRBD1; abundance: -; CDR3aa: CASSDSGGYQPQHF; CDR3nt: TGTGCCAGCAGTGACTCAGGGGGGTATCAGCCCCAGCATTTT
j_gene: TRBJ2-7; v_gene: TRBV7-2; d_gene: TRBD2; abundance: -; CDR3aa: CASSLAPSGSHPYEQYF; CDR3nt: TGTGCCAGCAGCTTAGCCCCTAGCGGGAGCCACCCCTACGAGCAGTACTTC
j_gene: TRBJ2-7; v_gene: TRBV6-1; d_gene: -; abundance: -; CDR3aa: CASSTGGAYEQYF; CDR3nt: TGTGCCAGCAGTACGGGGGGCGCGTACGAGCAGTACTTC
j_gene: TRBJ1-2; v_gene: TRBV28; d_gene: -; abundance: -; CDR3aa: CASSLQGSYRGYTF; CDR3nt: TGTGCCAGCAGTCTGCAGGGATCTTATAGAGGCTACACCTTC
j_gene: TRBJ2-3; v_gene: TRBV5-1; d_gene: TRBD2; abundance: once; CDR3aa: CASSPGGREGHIGTDTQYF; CDR3nt: TGCGCCAGCAGCCCGGGGGGGCGGGAGGGCCACATCGGCACAGATACGCAGTATTTT
j_gene: TRBJ2-7; v_gene: TRBV9; d_gene: TRBD2; abundance: -; CDR3aa: CASSVYGTSGSYEQYF; CDR3nt: TGTGCCAGCAGCGTATATGGGACTAGCGGGAGCTACGAGCAGTACTTC
j_gene: TRBJ2-7; v_gene: TRBV27; d_gene: -; abundance: -; CDR3aa: CASSHQGPLEQYF; CDR3nt: TGTGCCAGCAGTCACCAGGGGCCCTTGGAGCAGTACTTC
j_gene: TRBJ2-2; v_gene: TRBV6-5; d_gene: TRBD2; abundance: -; CDR3aa: CASSYSAGAGELFF; CDR3nt: TGTGCCAGCAGTTACTCAGCGGGAGCCGGGGAGCTGTTTTTT
j_gene: TRBJ2-5; v_gene: TRBV4-1; d_gene: -; abundance: -; CDR3aa: CASSQERLYDGGLETQYF; CDR3nt: TGCGCCAGCAGCCAAGAAAGGTTGTACGACGGGGGGCTTGAGACCCAGTACTTC
j_gene: TRBJ1-1; v_gene: TRBV2; d_gene: -; abundance: few; CDR3aa: CASSGDLNTEAFF; CDR3nt: TGTGCCAGCAGTGGGGACTTGAACACTGAAGCTTTCTTT
j_gene: TRBJ2-7; v_gene: TRBV7-9; d_gene: -; abundance: -; CDR3aa: CASSLGGGGEQYF; CDR3nt: TGTGCCAGCAGCTTAGGTGGAGGAGGGGAGCAGTACTTC
j_gene: TRBJ2-3; v_gene: TRBV6-5; d_gene: -; abundance: -; CDR3aa: CASSSFYGADTQYF; CDR3nt: TGTGCCAGCAGTTCATTTTACGGAGCAGATACGCAGTATTTT
j_gene: TRBJ2-1; v_gene: TRBV13; d_gene: -; abundance: few; CDR3aa: CAQGGQGENEQFF; CDR3nt: TGTGCCCAAGGTGGGCAGGGCGAGAATGAGCAGTTCTTC
j_gene: TRBJ2-2; v_gene: TRBV5-6; d_gene: TRBD2; abundance: -; CDR3aa: CASSLRLAVNTGELFF; CDR3nt: TGTGCCAGCAGCTTGAGACTAGCGGTAAACACCGGGGAGCTGTTTTTT
j_gene: TRBJ2-3; v_gene: TRBV5-6; d_gene: TRBD2; abundance: -; CDR3aa: CASSLGLAGGVADTQYF; CDR3nt: TGTGCCAGCAGCTTGGGACTAGCGGGAGGGGTGGCAGATACGCAGTATTTT
j_gene: TRBJ1-1; v_gene: TRBV4-2; d_gene: TRBD1; abundance: -; CDR3aa: CASSQGRQGVNTEAFF; CDR3nt: TGTGCCAGCAGCCAAGGACGACAGGGGGTGAACACTGAAGCTTTCTTT
j_gene: TRBJ2-7; v_gene: TRBV30; d_gene: -; abundance: -; CDR3aa: CAWDREAYEQYF; CDR3nt: TGTGCCTGGGACAGGGAGGCTTACGAGCAGTACTTC
j_gene: TRBJ1-4; v_gene: TRBV6-6; d_gene: -; abundance: few; CDR3aa: CASQDGVGGEKLFF; CDR3nt: TGTGCCAGCCAAGACGGGGTGGGGGGTGAAAAACTGTTTTTT
j_gene: TRBJ1-5; v_gene: TRBV15; d_gene: -; abundance: -; CDR3aa: CATSKLRAGNNQPQHF; CDR3nt: TGTGCCACCAGCAAGCTCCGGGCGGGCAACAATCAGCCCCAGCATTTT
j_gene: TRBJ2-7; v_gene: TRBV4-1; d_gene: TRBD2; abundance: -; CDR3aa: CASSQAISGNSYEQYF; CDR3nt: TGCGCCAGCAGCCAAGCTATTAGCGGGAACTCCTACGAGCAGTACTTC
j_gene: TRBJ1-5; v_gene: TRBV15; d_gene: TRBD1; abundance: -; CDR3aa: CATSRVFTDRRSNQPQHF; CDR3nt: TGTGCCACCAGCAGAGTGTTTACGGACAGGCGTAGCAATCAGCCCCAGCATTTT
j_gene: TRBJ1-5; v_gene: TRBV15; d_gene: TRBD1; abundance: -; CDR3aa: CATSGGTGGNQPQHF; CDR3nt: TGTGCCACCAGCGGAGGGACAGGGGGGAATCAGCCCCAGCATTTT
j_gene: TRBJ2-7; v_gene: TRBV5-4; d_gene: TRBD2; abundance: -; CDR3aa: CASSLVAGLSGEQYF; CDR3nt: TGTGCCAGCAGCTTGGTAGCGGGGCTCTCTGGCGAGCAGTACTTC
j_gene: TRBJ1-4; v_gene: TRBV6-1; d_gene: TRBD1; abundance: once; CDR3aa: CAIEDRRNEKLFF; CDR3nt: TGTGCCATCGAGGACAGGCGAAATGAAAAACTGTTTTTT
j_gene: TRBJ2-5; v_gene: TRBV4-2; d_gene: -; abundance: -; CDR3aa: CASSRGGGRRQETQYF; CDR3nt: TGTGCCAGCAGCCGAGGGGGAGGGCGCCGACAAGAGACCCAGTACTTC
j_gene: TRBJ1-6; v_gene: TRBV6-6; d_gene: -; abundance: -; CDR3aa: CASSSGGGLYNSPLHF; CDR3nt: TGTGCCAGCAGCTCCGGTGGAGGGCTCTATAATTCACCCCTCCACTTT
j_gene: TRBJ1-2; v_gene: TRBV30; d_gene: -; abundance: -; CDR3aa: CAWSPTSSDYGYTF; CDR3nt: TGTGCCTGGAGTCCCACTTCGTCCGACTATGGCTACACCTTC
j_gene: TRBJ2-1; v_gene: TRBV7-9; d_gene: TRBD2; abundance: -; CDR3aa: CASSRAGLGANEQFF; CDR3nt: TGTGCCAGCAGCCGAGCGGGACTAGGGGCCAATGAGCAGTTCTTC
j_gene: TRBJ2-3; v_gene: TRBV9; d_gene: TRBD2; abundance: -; CDR3aa: CANSPSGGTDTQYF; CDR3nt: TGTGCCAACAGCCCCAGCGGGGGAACAGATACGCAGTATTTT